This T cell receptor (beta chain) emerged from a study of blood T cells in healthy people across ages. J gave up 8 bases and V 3 bases, and 13 bases lay outside the gene matches. This CDR3 has 16 residues. The germline V gene encodes CDR1 SGHDT and CDR2 YYEEEE. Those donating, healthy Caucasian individuals from Russia, were aged about 6 to 95. Collection of 7.5 to 10 milliliters of peripheral blood was performed for each donor. Primed by a sample-barcoded 5' primer and a J-beta primer mix, a second PCR proceeded for about 7 to 11 cycles. Via MiXCR, TCRdb re-called the 5' RACE reads, giving one row per CDR3 protein. The profile shows 1.2 million to 1.5 million distinct CDR3 sequences, 35% to 45% of them singletons.

The chain carries TRBV5-6 and TRBJ1-4; 7 bases line up with TRBD1. The sequence was obtained from a woman aged 18 to 35 in good health. The sample was blood. The CDR3 protein is CASSWRLQGRREKLFF. CDR3 nucleotides: TGTGCCAGCAGCTGGAGGCTACAGGGGCGAAGAGAAAAACTGTTTTTT.